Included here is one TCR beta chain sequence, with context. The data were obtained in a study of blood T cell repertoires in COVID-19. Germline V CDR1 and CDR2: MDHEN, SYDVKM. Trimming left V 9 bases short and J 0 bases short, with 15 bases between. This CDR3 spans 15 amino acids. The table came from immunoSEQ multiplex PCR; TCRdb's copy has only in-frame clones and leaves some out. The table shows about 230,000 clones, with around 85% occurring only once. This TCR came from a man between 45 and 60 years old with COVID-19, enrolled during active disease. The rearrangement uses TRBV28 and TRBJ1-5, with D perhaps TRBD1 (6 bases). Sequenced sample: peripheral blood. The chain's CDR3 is CASNGTPNSNQPQHF. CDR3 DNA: TGTGCCAGTAATGGGACACCGAATAGCAATCAGCCCCAGCATTTT.